The 23 T cell receptor beta chains below were found in one sample sequenced in a study of Ad26.COV2.S vaccination and SARS-CoV-2 variants. Sequencing was performed with immunoSEQ multiplex PCR; in TCRdb, only in-frame clones are kept and a portion is missing. In the table there are roughly 500,000 clones, roughly 89% of which are singletons. Treatment reported: roughly 20 received Ad26.COV2.S at low or high dose, single or two shots; roughly five received placebo; per-sample allocation not given. Specimens were obtained on day 63 following the first vaccine or placebo injection. The sequences come from peripheral blood, collected in a trial of Ad26.COV2.S vaccine versus placebo. The receptors stem from a person aged 18 to 59 who received the Ad26.COV2.S COVID-19 vaccine or a placebo.

This chain joins TRBV18 and TRBJ2-1; no reliable D call. Trimming removed 2 bases from V and 8 bases from J, with 10 bases in between. Looked up from germline, CDR1 is KGHSH and CDR2 is LQKENI. The CDR3 runs to 13 residues. The CDR3, as DNA: TGTGCCAGCTCACCAGCCTTGGGATATGAGCAGTTCTTC. It encodes CASSPALGYEQFF.

The chain recombines TRBV5-1 with TRBJ2-1, with D possibly matching TRBD2 (5 bases). V was shortened by 4 bases and J by 6 bases, with 11 bases between the two germline ends. The CDR3 loop spans 13 amino acids. The V gene's germline CDR1 is SGHRS and CDR2 YFSETQ. CDR3 residues: CASSVDYRNEQFF. In nucleotides, the CDR3 is TGCGCCAGCAGCGTTGACTACCGCAATGAGCAGTTCTTC.

As regards this clone: This sample also contains other DNA sequences that code for the same CDR3. The V call is TRBV6-2 or TRBV6-3, the J call TRBJ2-6; no clear D gene. Deletions cut 2 bases from V and 1 base from J, with 6 bases between. Germline V gives CDR1 MNHEY, CDR2 SVGEGT. The CDR3 contains 15 residues. CDR3 nucleotide sequence: TGTGCCAGCAGTTACGGTGGTTCTGGGGCCAACGTCCTGACTTTC. It translates to CASSYGGSGANVLTF.

J is TRBJ1-2 and V is TRBV4-3; D is uncertain. Germline V gene sequence: CDR1 LGHNA, CDR2 YSLEER. V was shortened by 3 bases and J by 4 bases, with 15 bases between the two germline ends. The CDR3 length is 15 residues. CDR3 region: CASSQSARVLYGYTF. CDR3 DNA: TGCGCCAGCAGCCAGTCCGCGAGGGTTCTCTATGGCTACACCTTC.

This clone was counted only a few times. V usage is TRBV4-1 and J usage is TRBJ1-3; D unresolved. Per the germline V gene, CDR1 is MGHRA and CDR2 is YSYEKL. This CDR3 has 17 residues. Trimming cost V 1 base and J 0 bases, with 13 bases left between them. For the CDR3, the DNA is TGCGCCAGCAGCCAAGCTAGGTTTCTGGTCTCTGGAAACACCATATATTTT. It specifies CASSQARFLVSGNTIYF.

This sequence joins TRBV5-1 and TRBJ2-3; 12 positions agree with TRBD2. Germline V gives CDR1 SGHRS, CDR2 YFSETQ. The length of the CDR3 is 18 residues. V lost 4 bases, J lost 6 bases, and 15 bases stayed unmatched. CDR3 nucleotides: TGCGCCAGCAGCCCCTACCCCCTAGCGGGGGGGCCCGGGGATACGCAGTATTTT. It encodes CASSPYPLAGGPGDTQYF.

This chain uses TRBV2 with TRBJ1-5, with D possibly matching TRBD1 (5 bases). V lost 8 bases to trimming and J lost 4 bases, with 18 bases between them. CDR1 and CDR2 from the germline V gene are SNHLY and FYNNEI. CDR3 length: 15 amino acids. The CDR3 region is CASGSGDSRNQPQHF. The CDR3 DNA reads as TGTGCCAGCGGCAGCGGGGACTCTAGGAATCAGCCCCAGCATTTT.

V and J are TRBV7-9 and TRBJ2-1; 7 bases fit TRBD1. Germline V CDR1 and CDR2: SEHNR, FQNEAQ (reference sequence). This CDR3 has 13 amino acids. V gave up 3 bases and J gave up 10 bases; unmatched junction bases: 6. The CDR3 spells CASSFSQGKEQFF. In nucleotides, the CDR3 is TGTGCCAGCAGCTTCTCACAGGGGAAGGAGCAGTTCTTC.

The chain combines TRBV10-1 with TRBJ1-2; tentative D call: TRBD1 (5 bases). Deletions cut 10 bases from V and 3 bases from J, with 39 bases between. The length of the CDR3 is 21 residues. From germline, CDR1 is WNHNN and CDR2 SYGVQD (reference sequence). This CDR3 reads CATSKVSFGGTDTHRHYGYTF. The DNA of the CDR3 is TGCGCCACCAGCAAGGTGAGTTTCGGTGGGACGGACACTCATCGACACTATGGCTACACCTTC.

This sequence joins TRBV6-2 or TRBV6-3 and TRBJ2-1; 10 positions match TRBD2. The germline CDR1 and CDR2 sequences are MNHEY and SVGEGT. V gave up 6 bases and J gave up 3 bases; unmatched junction bases: 5. The CDR3 is 15 amino acids. The CDR3 sequence is CASSPGTSDYNEQFF. The CDR3 DNA sequence: TGTGCCAGCAGCCCGGGGACTAGCGACTACAATGAGCAGTTCTTC.

V and J are TRBV5-4 and TRBJ2-1; 7 nucleotides match TRBD2. Per the germline V gene, CDR1 is SGHNT and CDR2 is YYREEE (reference sequence). V lost 2 bases, J lost 4 bases, and 6 bases stayed unmatched. The CDR3 loop spans 15 amino acids. CDR3 in DNA: TGTGCCAGCAGCTTCGTCCGGGGGGTTTACAATGAGCAGTTCTTC. The encoded protein is CASSFVRGVYNEQFF.

V usage is TRBV6-4 and J usage is TRBJ2-1; 14 nucleotides match TRBD2. V was clipped by 0 bases and J by 6 bases; unmatched bases: 1. Germline loops: CDR1 MRHNA, CDR2 SNTAGT. The CDR3 totals 16 residues. The DNA of the CDR3 is TGTGCCAGCAGTGACTCCGGACTAGCGGGAGGCAATGAGCAGTTCTTC. Translating it yields CASSDSGLAGGNEQFF.

This clone was seen just once. The J gene is TRBJ1-4, the V gene TRBV4-3; D gene unclear. Germline V gene data show CDR1 as LGHNA and CDR2 as YSLEER. This CDR3 contains 15 residues. The V end was cut by 4 bases, the J end by 1 base, with 10 bases between. The chain's CDR3 is CASSRLIGTNEKLFF. The CDR3 DNA is TGCGCCAGCAGCCGCCTGATCGGAACTAATGAAAAACTGTTTTTT.

V usage is TRBV5-1 and J usage is TRBJ1-1, with TRBD1 matching over 7 bases. The V gene end was trimmed by 4 bases and the J gene end by 4 bases; junction bases not matched to a gene: 7. The CDR3 covers 14 residues. Germline CDR1 reads SGHRS; CDR2 reads YFSETQ. This CDR3 reads CASSQTGMGTEAFF. The CDR3, as DNA: TGCGCCAGCAGCCAGACAGGGATGGGCACTGAAGCTTTCTTT.

The chain employs TRBV3-1 (or the pseudogene TRBV3-2) and TRBJ2-3; no reliable D call. Germline-derived CDR1 and CDR2 are LGHDT and YNNKEL (reference sequence). V lost 2 bases to trimming and J lost 3 bases, with 15 bases between them. The CDR3 spans 16 residues. CDR3 coding DNA: TGTGCCAGCAGCCAACAACCAGGAGTGGTTACAGATACGCAGTATTTT. Its translation: CASSQQPGVVTDTQYF.

This chain connects TRBV7-2 to TRBJ2-7, with 10 bases identical to TRBD1. The V and J ends lost 6 bases and 7 bases, in that order; junction bases with no gene match: 6. The CDR3 covers 13 residues. Germline CDR1 and CDR2: SGHTA and FQGNSA. Here the CDR3 reads CASRRTGGDEQYF. The CDR3 coding sequence is TGTGCCAGCAGGCGGACAGGGGGTGATGAGCAGTACTTC.

The CDR3 region has the DNA TGCGCCAGCAGCCGGGCTGCGATGGACGATGAGCAGTTCTTC. It codes for CASSRAAMDDEQFF. The genes are TRBV4-1 and TRBJ2-1; D unresolved. Germline V CDR1 and CDR2: MGHRA, YSYEKL. V dropped 4 bases and J dropped 8 bases, with 15 bases sitting between them. The CDR3 runs 14 residues.

The CDR3 region has the DNA TGTGCCAGCAACGTAAACAGGGTACCCGGGGAGCTGTTTTTT. Translation: CASNVNRVPGELFF. The chain carries TRBV11-3 and TRBJ2-2; weak D call: TRBD1 (6 bases). This CDR3 is 14 amino acids long. The germline V gene has CDR1 SGHNT and CDR2 YENEEA. V dropped 7 bases and J dropped 6 bases, with 15 bases sitting between them.

V is TRBV5-5 and J is TRBJ2-7; a possible D gene is TRBD1 (5 bases). The CDR3 length is 14 residues. Trimming left V 0 bases short and J 1 base short, with 8 bases between. The germline V gene has CDR1 SGHKS and CDR2 YYEKEE (reference sequence). The DNA of the CDR3 is TGTGCCAGCAGCTTGGAGACAGATTCCTACGAGCAGTACTTC. It specifies CASSLETDSYEQYF.

The gene calls are TRBV11-2 and TRBJ2-1; 8 positions match TRBD2. The CDR3 runs 15 residues. The germline CDR1 and CDR2 sequences are SGHAT and FQNNGV. Trimming took 5 bases from V and 4 from J; bases not matched to a gene: 7. The CDR3 nucleotides are TGTGCCAGCAGCCCAATAGCGGGGACTTACAATGAGCAGTTCTTC. It yields the protein CASSPIAGTYNEQFF. The complete variable domain, with remaining parts taken from reference TRBV11-2 and TRBJ2-1, reads EAGVAQSPRYKIIEKRQSVAFWCNPISGHATLYWYQQILGQGPKLLIQFQNNGVVDDSQLPKDRFSAERLKGVDSTLKIQPAKLEDSAVYLCASSPIAGTYNEQFFGPGTRLTVL.

V gene TRBV3-1 (or the pseudogene TRBV3-2) combines with J gene TRBJ1-3; D is undetermined. CDR3 length: 18 amino acids. V was pared by 0 bases and J by 0 bases, with 15 bases between. The germline CDR1 and CDR2 sequences are LGHDT and YNNKEL (reference sequence). The CDR3 bases are TGTGCCAGCAGCCAAGATAAAGGAAAGCACAACTCTGGAAACACCATATATTTT. Its protein product is CASSQDKGKHNSGNTIYF.

The chain is built from TRBV27 and TRBJ2-2, with 9 bases aligning to TRBD2. Germline V gene data show CDR1 as MNHEY and CDR2 as SMNVEV (reference sequence). CDR3 length equals 16 residues. J gave up 5 bases and V 8 bases, and 12 bases lay outside the gene matches. The CDR3 sequence is CASFPSVAGVTGELFF. CDR3 DNA sequence: TGTGCCAGCTTCCCCTCGGTAGCGGGAGTAACCGGGGAGCTGTTTTTT.

In regard to this clone: The same CDR3 also results from other DNA sequences found in this sample. V usage is TRBV7-2 and J usage is TRBJ1-3; D unresolved. Looked up from germline, CDR1 is SGHTA and CDR2 is FQGNSA. The CDR3 extends over 14 amino acids. V gave up 1 base and J gave up 0 bases, with 4 bases separating them. The CDR3 sequence is CASSLGNSGNTIYF. The CDR3 nucleotides are TGTGCCAGCAGCTTAGGGAACTCTGGAAACACCATATATTTT.